The TCR beta chain under discussion was sequenced for a study of T-cell memory formation after mild COVID-19. Looking at the study overall: TCR clusters mostly belonged to single donors.

Study-level results: Cross-reactive memory appears to have joined, as suggested by some responding clones showing up in pre-infection memory. Shrinking CD4+ clones resided mostly in CM and EM, and CD8+ ones in EMRA.

The CDR3 totals 15 residues. The germline V gene has CDR1 LNHDA and CDR2 SQIVND (reference sequence). V was clipped by 8 bases and J by 7 bases, with 18 bases between them. Of note for this clonotype: The antigen remains undetermined.

Libraries for TCRalpha and TCRbeta carried sample barcodes and unique molecular identifiers via 5'RACE. MiXCR, applied by TCRdb to the 5' RACE reads, yields one record per CDR3 protein. The data hold some 150,000 distinct CDR3 sequences, with about a fifth observed a single time. This TCR came from an adult woman who had mild COVID-19 (a few samples of this study predate the infection). Cell type and time point are not known. This chain uses TRBV19 with TRBJ1-6; perhaps TRBD1 as D (5 bases). The source material was PBMCs or a T cell subset sorted from them (not recorded which). Here the CDR3 reads CASQPGPRGNSPLHF. DNA for the CDR3: TGTGCCAGTCAACCCGGGCCTAGGGGAAATTCACCCCTCCACTTT. The full variable domain, rest sourced from reference TRBV19 and TRBJ1-6, is DGGITQSPKYLFRKEGQNVTLSCEQNLNHDAMYWYRQDPGQGLRLIYYSQIVNDFQKGDIAEGYSVSREKKESFPLTVTSAQKNPTAFYLCASQPGPRGNSPLHFGNGTRLTVT.